The 13 T cell receptor beta chains listed next were all sequenced from one sample in a study of shared clonotypes between healthy human individuals. Profiling relied on immunoSEQ multiplex PCR, and the TCRdb table lists in-frame clones only, not all of them. The sample records under 2,500,000 clones, more than 90% being singletons. Sequencing was performed on naive CD4+ T cells sorted from blood. Subset here: CD45RA+ positively selected. These receptors were taken from a man aged 18 to 30 in good health.

Only a few counts were recorded for this clone. V usage is TRBV5-1 and J usage is TRBJ1-2; D unclear. Between the trimmed V and J ends, which lost 1 base and 10 bases, there was a span of 14 bases. Germline loops: CDR1 SGHRS, CDR2 YFSETQ. The length of the CDR3 is 13 residues. The CDR3 protein is CASSLPGPRTYTF. CDR3 coding DNA: TGCGCCAGCAGCTTGCCAGGCCCTAGGACCTACACCTTC.

This chain joins TRBV6-1 and TRBJ2-1; 9 bases fit TRBD2. Germline V gene sequence: CDR1 MNHNS, CDR2 SASEGT. V gave up 6 bases and J gave up 8 bases; unmatched junction bases: 11. The CDR3 runs 15 residues. The CDR3 DNA sequence: TGTGCCAGCAGGCTGCTGGCTAGCGGGATCGATGAGCAGTTCTTC. It yields the protein CASRLLASGIDEQFF.

J is TRBJ2-7 and V is TRBV7-9; TRBD1 agrees at 8 bases. CDR1 is SEHNR and CDR2 is FQNEAQ in the germline V gene (reference sequence). The V segment lost 2 bases and the J segment 2 bases; nucleotides outside the gene matches: 8. This CDR3 comprises 16 residues. CDR3 in DNA: TGTGCCAGCAGCTTACTGACGGGACAGGACCCCTACGAGCAGTACTTC. This codes for CASSLLTGQDPYEQYF.

The V call is TRBV21-1, the J call TRBJ1-5. TRBV21-1 is described as a pseudogene. The CDR3 length is 13 residues. DNA for the CDR3: TGTGCCAGCGAGGATTGCGCGGATCAGCCCCAGCATTTT. Protein: CASEDCADQPQHF.

The chain recombines TRBV6-1 with TRBJ2-7; no firm D call. There are 12 residues in the CDR3. Trimming cost V 9 bases and J 4 bases, with 13 bases left between them. Looked up from germline, CDR1 is MNHNS and CDR2 is SASEGT. The CDR3 DNA reads as TGTGCCAGTGGGCCGCGAGATTACGAGCAGTACTTC. It codes for CASGPRDYEQYF.

This clone showed up just once. The same CDR3 is also encoded by other DNA sequences in this sample. This chain uses TRBV2 with TRBJ1-1; TRBD1 matches at 10 bases. The germline gives CDR1 SNHLY, CDR2 FYNNEI. The CDR3 length is 14 residues. V was clipped by 5 bases and J by 5 bases; unmatched bases: 5. CDR3: CASSTDRGRTEAFF. The CDR3 DNA reads as TGTGCCAGCAGTACTGACAGGGGGCGAACTGAAGCTTTCTTT. The full variable domain, rest sourced from reference TRBV2 and TRBJ1-1, is EPEVTQTPSHQVTQMGQEVILRCVPISNHLYFYWYRQILGQKVEFLVSFYNNEISEKSEIFDDQFSVERPDGSNFTLKIRSTKLEDSAMYFCASSTDRGRTEAFFGQGTRLTVV.

The chain has TRBV11-2 and TRBJ2-4; 11 positions match TRBD1. There are 17 residues in the CDR3. CDR1 and CDR2 from the germline V gene are SGHAT and FQNNGV. V shed 4 bases and J 1 base; nucleotides not matched to a gene: 6. The CDR3 nucleotides read TGTGCCAGCAGCTGGACAGGGGGCGCCGGGGCCAAAAACATTCAGTACTTC. It encodes CASSWTGGAGAKNIQYF.

The DNA for the CDR3 is TGTGCCAACAGAGCCGCCCAGAGTCGGGAGCAGTACTTC. Its protein is CANRAAQSREQYF. This chain uses TRBV28 with TRBJ2-7; D call uncertain. Trimming took off 10 bases at V and 7 bases at J, with 20 bases between the two ends. Looked up from germline, CDR1 is MDHEN and CDR2 is SYDVKM. This CDR3 has 13 amino acids. Supplemented by reference TRBV28 and TRBJ2-7, the full variable domain reads DVKVTQSSRYLVKRTGEKVFLECVQDMDHENMFWYRQDPGLGLRLIYFSYDVKMKEKGDIPEGYSVSREKKERFSLILESASTNQTSMYLCANRAAQSREQYFGPGTRLTVT.

The chain joins TRBV6-4 to TRBJ2-1; 9 bases map to TRBD2. The length of the CDR3 is 15 residues. Germline lookup yields CDR1 MRHNA and CDR2 SNTAGT. Unmatched junction bases numbered 0, after V lost 3 bases and J lost 0 bases. Here the CDR3 reads CASSEAGGSYNEQFF. The CDR3 DNA sequence: TGTGCCAGCAGTGAAGCGGGAGGCTCCTACAATGAGCAGTTCTTC.

The chain joins TRBV18 to TRBJ1-5; TRBD1 aligns across 9 bases. The germline V gene has CDR1 KGHSH and CDR2 LQKENI. After removal of 2 bases from V and 6 bases from J, the junction contained 5 bases not matched to a gene. This CDR3 region has 15 residues. CDR3 bases: TGTGCCAGCTCACCAAACAGGGGGCCCGGTCAGCCCCAGCATTTT. It specifies CASSPNRGPGQPQHF.

The V and J genes are TRBV9 and TRBJ1-2, with 9 positions matching TRBD1. The V gene's germline CDR1 is SGDLS and CDR2 YYNGEE. The CDR3 is made up of 15 amino acids. J lost 7 bases, V lost 0 bases, and 7 bases had no gene match. The CDR3 DNA reads as TGTGCCAGCAGCGTAGGTGACAGGGGGACTGGTGGCTACACCTTC. It translates to CASSVGDRGTGGYTF.

To note about this clone: The sample holds other DNA sequences that translate to the same CDR3. The CDR3 sequence: CASSVELATDTQYF. The CDR3 DNA reads as TGTGCCAGCAGCGTAGAACTAGCCACGGATACGCAGTATTTT. The chain has TRBV9 and TRBJ2-3, with D perhaps matching TRBD2 (6 bases). The CDR3 has 14 residues. CDR1 and CDR2 from the germline V gene are SGDLS and YYNGEE. V was clipped by 0 bases and J by 6 bases, with 11 bases between them.

This chain connects TRBV10-2 to TRBJ1-4; D is perhaps TRBD1 (5 bases). CDR1 and CDR2 from the germline V gene are WSHSY and SAAADI. Trimming left V 7 bases short and J 6 bases short, with 24 bases between. This CDR3 comprises 17 residues. Here the CDR3 DNA reads TGCGCCAGCATTTTATTTCGAGGGGTTTGGGTTCATGAAAAACTGTTTTTT. Encoded protein: CASILFRGVWVHEKLFF.